The source of this TCR beta chain is a study of blood T cell repertoires in COVID-19. In the study overall: Acute and convalescent COVID-19 samples came from the United States, Italy and Spain. T cells, B-cell-depleted T cells, or PBMCs provided the cDNA or gDNA that served as material.

Libraries were prepared by immunoSEQ multiplex PCR; TCRdb keeps only in-frame clonotypes and omits some of them. Here the sample spans about 93,000 clones, around four fifths being singletons. Germline V CDR1 and CDR2: SGHRS, YFSETQ. Between the trimmed V and J ends, which lost 1 base and 9 bases, there was a span of 11 bases. CDR3 size: 13 residues. This TCR derives from a human donor in a cohort sampled during active COVID-19. Specimen: peripheral blood. The chain has TRBV5-1 and TRBJ2-1; D may be TRBD2 (6 bases). CDR3 protein: CASSLILAGEQFF. CDR3 nucleotide sequence: TGCGCCAGCAGCTTGATACTAGCTGGTGAGCAGTTCTTC.